These T cell receptor beta chains were read from a single sample in a study of blood T cell repertoires in COVID-19. Method: immunoSEQ multiplex PCR; TCRdb's copy keeps in-frame clones and lacks some. The sample lists about 160,000 clones; around 84% were seen once. Material for sequencing was peripheral blood. The origin of the receptors is a woman in her 50s with COVID-19, enrolled during active disease. CDR3s include the opening cysteine and the closing phenylalanine or tryptophan. The order of the fields is CDR3 DNA, CDR3 protein, D gene, J gene, CDR3 length, V gene, clone size. The D gene is left open where the match is weak. Part of the rows lack a size; the others show once, few, many or a class for expanded clones.

TGTGCCTGCCGGATCGGACAGCCGAACACTGAAGCTTTCTTT | CACRIGQPNTEAFF | NA | TRBJ1-1 | 14 | TRBV30 | NA
TGTGCCAGCAGCTTCACAGGGGGTCGACGGACTGAAGCTTTCTTT | CASSFTGGRRTEAFF | TRBD1 | TRBJ1-1 | 15 | TRBV7-9 | few
TGCAGCGGGGGACAGGGTAGGTACGAGCAGTACTTC | CSGGQGRYEQYF | TRBD1 | TRBJ2-7 | 12 | TRBV29-1 | NA
TGTGCCAGCAGCTTCACCAGCTCGGGCAATGAGCAGTTCTTC | CASSFTSSGNEQFF | NA | TRBJ2-1 | 14 | TRBV5-6 | NA
TGTGCCAGCAGCTTGAGCGGGACTAGCAGTGCTTGGACAGATACGCAGTATTTT | CASSLSGTSSAWTDTQYF | TRBD2 | TRBJ2-3 | 18 | TRBV5-8 | NA
TGTGCCAGCAGTTACTCGTGGCAGTCAGTCGATACGCAGTATTTT | CASSYSWQSVDTQYF | NA | TRBJ2-3 | 15 | TRBV6-2/TRBV6-3 | NA
TGTGCCAGCAGCTACTCGAGCGGGGGGGTAGTAGAAGAGCAGTTCTTC | CASSYSSGGVVEEQFF | TRBD2 | TRBJ2-1 | 16 | TRBV7-9 | NA
TGCGCCAGCAGCCTCGCAGCGGTGAGCACAGATACGCAGTATTTT | CASSLAAVSTDTQYF | NA | TRBJ2-3 | 15 | TRBV4-1 | NA
TGTGCCAGCAGTTTTCCCGGGACTAGCGGTTCTGGAACCCAGTACTTC | CASSFPGTSGSGTQYF | TRBD2 | TRBJ2-5 | 16 | TRBV28 | NA
TGTGCCAGCCATAGACCCGCGGGACAGTATGGCTACACCTTC | CASHRPAGQYGYTF | TRBD1 | TRBJ1-2 | 14 | TRBV28 | NA
TGTGCCAGCAGCTCATTGCGCGGGCCCCTCTACGAGCAGTACTTC | CASSSLRGPLYEQYF | NA | TRBJ2-7 | 15 | TRBV3-1/TRBV3-2 | NA
TGTGCCAGCAGCTTAGGGGCAGGGCCTCGATCCTACGAGCAGTACTTC | CASSLGAGPRSYEQYF | NA | TRBJ2-7 | 16 | TRBV7-9 | once
TGTGCCAGCAGCTCTAGCGGGGGGGCGGCGAATGAGCAGTTCTTC | CASSSSGGAANEQFF | TRBD2 | TRBJ2-1 | 15 | TRBV7-6 | few
TGTGCCAGCAGTCCGTCGCGGGGGGCCTACCAAGAGACCCAGTACTTC | CASSPSRGAYQETQYF | TRBD2 | TRBJ2-5 | 16 | TRBV6-2/TRBV6-3 | NA
TGTGCCAGCAGCTACCCCCCACCGGGGCAGCCCCAGCATTTT | CASSYPPPGQPQHF | NA | TRBJ1-5 | 14 | TRBV7-8 | NA
TGTGCCAGCAGCCCCGGGAGGGGGCTACAAGAGACCCAGTACTTC | CASSPGRGLQETQYF | NA | TRBJ2-5 | 15 | TRBV7-3 | NA
TGTGCCAGCAGCTTAGTGACAGGTTTTAGCAATCAGCCCCAGCATTTT | CASSLVTGFSNQPQHF | NA | TRBJ1-5 | 16 | TRBV7-2 | NA
TGTGCCAGCAGTTACACCAGGGTAAATGGCTACGAGCAGTACTTC | CASSYTRVNGYEQYF | NA | TRBJ2-7 | 15 | TRBV6-5 | NA
TGTGCCAGCAGCTTAGGGGTCATAGCGGGGGGCCACAATGAGCAGTTCTTC | CASSLGVIAGGHNEQFF | TRBD2 | TRBJ2-1 | 17 | TRBV7-9 | NA
TGTGCTAGTGGTTTGGCCGACAGGGCCGAGCAGTACTTC | CASGLADRAEQYF | TRBD1 | TRBJ2-7 | 13 | TRBV12-5 | NA
TGTGCCAGCAGTCTGGATTTAGCCTATACGCAGTATTTT | CASSLDLAYTQYF | NA | TRBJ2-3 | 13 | TRBV27 | NA
TGCGCCAGCAGCTTAGCGGCAGCGAACACCGGGGAGCTGTTTTTT | CASSLAAANTGELFF | NA | TRBJ2-2 | 15 | TRBV5-1 | once
TGTGCCAGCAGCCCAGCGACAGGAGTTAATTCACCCCTCCACTTT | CASSPATGVNSPLHF | NA | TRBJ1-6 | 15 | TRBV9 | NA
TGTGCCAGTAGTATGGCAGGGCTCTCCTATGGCTACACCTTC | CASSMAGLSYGYTF | NA | TRBJ1-2 | 14 | TRBV19 | NA
TGTGCCAGCAGTCAATCACTCGGGTCACCCCTCCACTTT | CASSQSLGSPLHF | NA | TRBJ1-6 | 13 | TRBV6-5 | NA
TGTGCCACCAGAGACAGAAGTAATGAAAAACTGTTTTTT | CATRDRSNEKLFF | NA | TRBJ1-4 | 13 | TRBV24-1 | NA
TGTGCCAGCAGTGATCGGGGGGCGCTCGGCTACACCTTC | CASSDRGALGYTF | NA | TRBJ1-2 | 13 | TRBV25-1 | NA
TGTGCCAGCAGTTACTCGCTTAGCGGGTTATACGAGCAGTACTTC | CASSYSLSGLYEQYF | TRBD2 | TRBJ2-7 | 15 | TRBV6-5 | few
TGTGCCAGTAGTACCCAGGGATCAACTAATGAAAAACTGTTTTTT | CASSTQGSTNEKLFF | NA | TRBJ1-4 | 15 | TRBV19 | NA
TGTGCCAGCAGTTACGACAGGAATGAAAAACTGTTTTTT | CASSYDRNEKLFF | NA | TRBJ1-4 | 13 | TRBV6-5 | NA
TGTGCCACCATGGGAGGGCTCACTGAAGCTTTCTTT | CATMGGLTEAFF | NA | TRBJ1-1 | 12 | TRBV15 | NA
TGTGCCAGCAGCCCTCCGACAGGGAACACCGGGGAGCTGTTTTTT | CASSPPTGNTGELFF | NA | TRBJ2-2 | 15 | TRBV7-2 | NA
TGTGCCAGTAGTATCAGCGGGGGGTCAGATACGCAGTATTTT | CASSISGGSDTQYF | TRBD2 | TRBJ2-3 | 14 | TRBV19 | NA
TGTGCCAGCAGCGCGACAGGGCTCAACTATGGCTACACCTTC | CASSATGLNYGYTF | TRBD1 | TRBJ1-2 | 14 | TRBV28 | NA
TGCGCCAGCAGCCAGCAACCCGGGACAGCAAACATTCAGTACTTC | CASSQQPGTANIQYF | TRBD1 | TRBJ2-4 | 15 | TRBV4-3 | NA
TGTGCCATCAGTGAGACGGGACAGGGTGAGACCCAGTACTTC | CAISETGQGETQYF | TRBD1 | TRBJ2-5 | 14 | TRBV10-3 | NA
TGTGCCTGGAGTGTACAACTAGGCATAGATACGGAAAAACTGTTTTTT | CAWSVQLGIDTEKLFF | NA | TRBJ1-4 | 16 | TRBV30 | NA
TGTGCTAGTGGTTTGGTTAGTACCCAGCCCCAGCATTTT | CASGLVSTQPQHF | NA | TRBJ1-5 | 13 | TRBV12-5 | NA
TGTGCCAGCAGCTGGACAGGGGAAAGCTCCTACGAGCAGTACTTC | CASSWTGESSYEQYF | TRBD1 | TRBJ2-7 | 15 | TRBV7-9 | NA
TGTGCCAGCAGTGAGCAGGTGAAACAGGAGAACACTGAAGCTTTCTTT | CASSEQVKQENTEAFF | NA | TRBJ1-1 | 16 | TRBV6-4 | few
TGTGCCAGCAGTGAAGTTCAGGGAATGAGCCACGAGCAGTACTTC | CASSEVQGMSHEQYF | NA | TRBJ2-7 | 15 | TRBV2 | NA
TGTGCCAGCACCTCGCTAGGCTATGGCTACACCTTC | CASTSLGYGYTF | NA | TRBJ1-2 | 12 | TRBV12-3/TRBV12-4 | NA
TGTGCCAGCAGCTTAAATGCAGCGGGGGGGTTTGAGACCCAGTACTTC | CASSLNAAGGFETQYF | TRBD2 | TRBJ2-5 | 16 | TRBV7-3 | NA
TGTGCCTGGAGTGCTACAGGGAGTCAGCCCCAGCATTTT | CAWSATGSQPQHF | NA | TRBJ1-5 | 13 | TRBV30 | few